This T cell receptor (beta chain) was recorded in a study of blood T cells in healthy people across ages. Primers used in a second PCR of about 7 to 12 cycles were a sample-barcoded 5' primer and a J-beta primer mix. Each cDNA molecule was tagged by a template-switch adaptor with 12 random nucleotides. All samples yielded 2.5 million or more CDR3-containing paired-end reads. TCRdb re-called the 5' RACE reads with MiXCR, one entry per CDR3 protein. The sample records over 500,000 distinct CDR3 sequences, about 26% being singletons. Germline values: CDR1 GTSNPN, CDR2 SVGIG (reference sequence). The CDR3 contains 18 residues. The V end lost 0 bases, the J end lost 1 base, and 21 bases lay between the germline ends. The sample holds a few counts of this clonotype. Separately, the same data were catalogued under a study of T cells of mothers and their children. As that report states: Overlap in related mother-child pairs always slightly exceeded unrelated pairs, never significantly.

Sample: blood. The chain has TRBV30 and TRBJ1-2; D is possibly TRBD1 (6 bases). This clonotype was obtained from a boy aged 2 to 10 in good health. CDR3 amino acids: CAWSVSRTALQDNYGYTF. CDR3 coding DNA: TGTGCCTGGAGTGTGAGTCGGACAGCCCTACAAGATAACTATGGCTACACCTTC.